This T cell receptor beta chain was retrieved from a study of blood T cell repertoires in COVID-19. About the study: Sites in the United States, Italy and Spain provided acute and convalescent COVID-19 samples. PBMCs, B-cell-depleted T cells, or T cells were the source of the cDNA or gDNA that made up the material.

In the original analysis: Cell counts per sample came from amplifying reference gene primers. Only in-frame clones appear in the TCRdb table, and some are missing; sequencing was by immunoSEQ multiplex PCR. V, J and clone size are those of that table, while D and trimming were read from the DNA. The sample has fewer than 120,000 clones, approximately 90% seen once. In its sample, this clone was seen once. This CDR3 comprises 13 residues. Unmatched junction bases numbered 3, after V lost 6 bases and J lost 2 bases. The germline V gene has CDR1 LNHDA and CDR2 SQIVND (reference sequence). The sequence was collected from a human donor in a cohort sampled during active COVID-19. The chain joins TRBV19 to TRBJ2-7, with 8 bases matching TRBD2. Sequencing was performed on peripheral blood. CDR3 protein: CASRPGGTYEQYF. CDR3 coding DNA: TGTGCCAGTAGGCCGGGGGGGACCTACGAGCAGTACTTC. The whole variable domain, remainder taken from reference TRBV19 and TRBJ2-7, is DGGITQSPKYLFRKEGQNVTLSCEQNLNHDAMYWYRQDPGQGLRLIYYSQIVNDFQKGDIAEGYSVSREKKESFPLTVTSAQKNPTAFYLCASRPGGTYEQYFGPGTRLTVT.